A selection of T cell receptor beta chains follows, all from one sample in a study of cytomegalovirus exposure and HLA in healthy donors. Profiling relied on immunoSEQ multiplex PCR, and the TCRdb table lists in-frame clones only, not all of them. The sample yields under 150,000 clones, over 70% seen once. Sequenced input: PBMCs. These receptors were collected from a woman aged 40 to 55 in good health and CMV-seronegative. Each CDR3 is given with its conserved first and last residue. The D gene is left open where the match is weak. A clone size is listed for some rows: how often the clone was seen (once, few, many), or a class if it is expanded.

J: TRBJ2-6
size: .
V: TRBV30
D: .
DNA: TGTGCCTGCCTGGCAGGGGCCAACGGCCCGACTTTC
CDR3: CACLAGANGPTF

J: TRBJ2-5
size: .
V: TRBV2
D: .
DNA: TGTGCCAGCAGCACCGGCCGGGCCCAGTACTTC
CDR3: CASSTGRAQYF

J: TRBJ2-7
size: .
V: TRBV10-3
D: TRBD1
DNA: TGTGCCATCAGTGGACAGGGAATGGCCTACGAGCAGTACTTC
CDR3: CAISGQGMAYEQYF

J: TRBJ2-7
size: few
V: TRBV5-1
D: TRBD1
DNA: TGCGCCAGCTCCCTCGACAGGGCCTACGAGCAGTACTTC
CDR3: CASSLDRAYEQYF

J: TRBJ2-7
size: once
V: TRBV14
D: .
DNA: TGTGCCAGCAGTCGAACACAGGGTTCCTACGAGCAGTACTTC
CDR3: CASSRTQGSYEQYF

J: TRBJ2-2
size: .
V: TRBV14
D: TRBD2
DNA: TGTGCCAGCAGCTTGAGGACTAGCTCGATCGACACCGGGGAGCTGTTTTTT
CDR3: CASSLRTSSIDTGELFF

J: TRBJ2-3
size: .
V: TRBV28
D: TRBD2
DNA: TGTGCCAGCAGTCCGGGACTAGCGGTCGGGAAGGATACGCAGTATTTT
CDR3: CASSPGLAVGKDTQYF

J: TRBJ1-4
size: .
V: TRBV27
D: TRBD1
DNA: TGTGCCAGCAGTCCCGCGAGGGGGCTTAATGAAAAACTGTTTTTT
CDR3: CASSPARGLNEKLFF

J: TRBJ2-2
size: .
V: TRBV11-2
D: .
DNA: TGTGCCAGCAGCCAAGGGACTTTAACCGGGGAGCTGTTTTTT
CDR3: CASSQGTLTGELFF

J: TRBJ2-7
size: .
V: TRBV15
D: .
DNA: TGTGCCACCAGCAGAGACAACGAGCAGTACTTC
CDR3: CATSRDNEQYF

J: TRBJ1-5
size: .
V: TRBV5-1
D: .
DNA: TGCGCCAGCAGCTTGGAGGGGGACAATCAGCCCCAGCATTTT
CDR3: CASSLEGDNQPQHF

J: TRBJ2-7
size: .
V: TRBV28
D: .
DNA: TGTGCCAGCAGTTTAATTGGCAGGGAGCAGTACTTC
CDR3: CASSLIGREQYF

J: TRBJ2-3
size: .
V: TRBV7-6
D: TRBD1
DNA: TGTGCCAGCAGCTTAAGGGACAGGGCATCTAGCACAGATACGCAGTATTTT
CDR3: CASSLRDRASSTDTQYF

J: TRBJ2-3
size: .
V: TRBV28
D: TRBD1
DNA: TGTGCCAGCAGTTGGGCCGGGACAGGGACATTCTTCACAGATACGCAGTATTTT
CDR3: CASSWAGTGTFFTDTQYF

J: TRBJ1-1
size: few
V: TRBV7-8
D: TRBD1
DNA: TGTGCCAGCAGCTTAAGCACAGGGGGCGCGGGGTACACTGAAGCTTTCTTT
CDR3: CASSLSTGGAGYTEAFF

J: TRBJ2-1
size: .
V: TRBV7-3
D: TRBD2
DNA: TGTGCCAGCAGCCCAGCGGGGGGCCCGTACAATGAGCAGTTCTTC
CDR3: CASSPAGGPYNEQFF

J: TRBJ2-3
size: .
V: TRBV27
D: TRBD2
DNA: TGTGCCAGCAGTTTGGCTAGCGGAGTAGATACGCAGTATTTT
CDR3: CASSLASGVDTQYF

J: TRBJ2-2
size: few
V: TRBV5-1
D: TRBD2
DNA: TGCGCCAGCAGCTCGGGACTAGCGGGGGGGCGTAGCACCGGGGAGCTGTTTTTT
CDR3: CASSSGLAGGRSTGELFF

J: TRBJ1-1
size: .
V: TRBV10-3
D: TRBD1
DNA: TGTGCCATCAGTGAGCCGGCCGGACAGGGGAACACTGAAGCTTTCTTT
CDR3: CAISEPAGQGNTEAFF

J: TRBJ1-2
size: .
V: TRBV28
D: .
DNA: TGTGCCAGCAGTCACAGGGACGGCTACACCTTC
CDR3: CASSHRDGYTF

J: TRBJ1-4
size: .
V: TRBV30
D: .
DNA: TGTGCCTGGAGTTTGACAGCCACTAATGAAAAACTGTTTTTT
CDR3: CAWSLTATNEKLFF

J: TRBJ1-2
size: .
V: TRBV30
D: TRBD1
DNA: TGTGCCTGGAGTCAGGGACAGGGTGACCCCTATGGCTACACCTTC
CDR3: CAWSQGQGDPYGYTF

J: TRBJ2-7
size: .
V: TRBV5-1
D: TRBD2
DNA: TGCGCCACCCAACTAGCGGGAGGAACGCACGAGCAGTACTTC
CDR3: CATQLAGGTHEQYF

J: TRBJ1-4
size: .
V: TRBV5-1
D: .
DNA: TGCGCCAGCAGCTTGGAACAGGGTTGGAATGAAAAACTGTTTTTT
CDR3: CASSLEQGWNEKLFF

J: TRBJ2-2
size: .
V: TRBV5-4
D: TRBD2
DNA: TGTGCCAGCAGCCCCGGGGGGGGCGCGAACACCGGGGAGCTGTTTTTT
CDR3: CASSPGGGANTGELFF

J: TRBJ2-3
size: .
V: TRBV14
D: .
DNA: TGTGCCAGCAGCCAAGCAGGTTCGTCTGGTACGCAGTATTTT
CDR3: CASSQAGSSGTQYF

J: TRBJ2-7
size: few
V: TRBV4-1
D: .
DNA: TGCGCCAGCAGCCAAGATAGGGGGGGGACGGCATACGAGCAGTACTTC
CDR3: CASSQDRGGTAYEQYF

J: TRBJ2-3
size: .
V: TRBV30
D: .
DNA: TGTGCCTGGAGTGTCGGTGAGATAGATACGCAGTATTTT
CDR3: CAWSVGEIDTQYF

J: TRBJ1-5
size: .
V: TRBV19
D: .
DNA: TGTGCCAGTAGTATATTGGCGGGACTCAATCAGCCCCAGCATTTT
CDR3: CASSILAGLNQPQHF